What follows describes a single T cell receptor beta chain. This CDR3 region has 14 residues. The germline CDR1 and CDR2 sequences are MDHEN and SYDVKM. V lost 7 bases and J lost 3; bases outside the gene matches: 9. The sample originates from a study of cytotoxic CD8 clonotypes in ibrutinib-treated CLL. Clones were read by immunoSEQ multiplex PCR, and TCRdb kept only the in-frame ones, dropping some. The sample consists of under 300,000 clones, roughly 70% of them appearing once. The sequencing used PBMCs, collected after 24 months of ibrutinib treatment. The origin of this receptor is a human donor with chronic lymphocytic leukemia. J is TRBJ2-7 and V is TRBV28; TRBD2 matches at 7 bases. CDR3 nucleotide sequence: TGTGCCAGCACCGGCGGGGGAGGGGTCTACGAGCAGTACTTC. Translating gives CASTGGGGVYEQYF.